This TCR beta chain was observed in a study of blood T cell repertoires in COVID-19. On the study more broadly: Samples came from the United States, Italy and Spain, spanning acute and convalescent COVID-19. Sample material is recorded as cDNA or gDNA derived from T cells, B-cell-depleted T cells, or PBMCs.

CDR1 LGHNT and CDR2 FRNRAP come from the germline V gene. This CDR3 has 19 amino acids. V lost 1 base to trimming and J lost 0 bases, with 20 bases between them. In the original processing: Amplifying reference gene primers gave estimates of nucleated cell counts. Sequencing was performed with immunoSEQ multiplex PCR; in TCRdb, only in-frame clones are kept and a portion is missing. V and J calls and clone size are those listed in that table; D and trimming were worked out from the DNA. This sample has approximately 250,000 clones; 84% occur once, and the top ten carry around 9.1%. The sequencing sample was made of peripheral blood. This TCR was recovered from a human donor in a cohort sampled during active COVID-19. This sequence joins TRBV12-5 and TRBJ2-3; tentatively, D is TRBD1 (6 bases). Here the CDR3 reads CASGLADRRKSLSTDTQYF. The CDR3 DNA reads as TGTGCTAGTGGTTTGGCGGACAGAAGGAAGTCACTTAGCACAGATACGCAGTATTTT. Complete variable domain (other parts from reference TRBV12-5 and TRBJ2-3): DARVTQTPRHKVTEMGQEVTMRCQPILGHNTVFWYRQTMMQGLELLAYFRNRAPLDDSGMPKDRFSAEMPDATLATLKIQPSEPRDSAVYFCASGLADRRKSLSTDTQYFGPGTRLTVL.